These T cell receptor beta chains were read from a single sample in a study of kidney transplant recipient with SARS-CoV-2 infection. TCRdb re-derived calls from the reads in MiXCR, one entry per CDR3 protein. This sample has 200,000 to 300,000 distinct CDR3 sequences, with around 30% found just once. The material sequenced was a blood sample, taken at baseline and on day 111 from a kidney transplant recipient. The receptors here all came from a male patient aged 30 to 39 who had COVID-19 and was a kidney transplant recipient. These T cells may partly come from the graft donor. Both conserved end residues are part of each CDR3. A D gene is named only where the DNA matches it firmly. Clone size is stated in some rows and not others, as once, few, many or a class when expanded.

NA,TRBJ1-4,many,TRBV3-1,CASSHLTTLRLFF,TGTGCCAGCAGCCATCTCACGACATTGCGGCTGTTTTTT
NA,TRBJ2-1,NA,TRBV7-6,CAGSLAHRSYNEQFF,TGTGCCGGCAGCTTAGCGCACCGCTCCTACAATGAGCAGTTCTTC
NA,TRBJ2-6,many,TRBV5-4,CASSLPQASGANVLTF,TGTGCCAGCAGCTTGCCCCAGGCCTCTGGGGCCAACGTCCTGACTTTC
NA,TRBJ1-2,many,TRBV6-8,CASSYTSRSRKTYGYTF,TGTGCCAGCAGTTATACGTCACGCTCTAGAAAGACCTATGGCTACACCTTC
NA,TRBJ1-2,many,TRBV12-5,CASGRYNLQGKTYGYTF,TGTGCTAGTGGTCGCTACAATTTGCAGGGAAAGACCTATGGCTACACCTTC
NA,TRBJ1-2,NA,TRBV26,CASSAYCFDGKTYGYTF,TGTGCCAGCAGTGCGTACTGTTTCGACGGAAAGACCTATGGCTACACCTTC
NA,TRBJ2-3,many,TRBV27,CAEGLKEDTQYF,TGTGCCGAGGGGCTTAAAGAAGATACGCAGTATTTT
NA,TRBJ1-2,many,TRBV24-1,CATSTAVSTRKTYGYTF,TGTGCCACCAGTACGGCTGTTAGTACCAGAAAGACCTATGGCTACACCTTC
NA,TRBJ1-2,many,TRBV5-5,CASSLCVSRKTYGYTF,TGTGCCAGCAGCCTGTGTGTCTCGCGAAAGACCTATGGCTACACCTTC
NA,TRBJ2-2,many,TRBV12-3/TRBV12-4,CASKGDTGELFF,TGTGCCAGCAAAGGTGACACCGGGGAGCTGTTTTTT
NA,TRBJ2-5,many,TRBV5-1,CASSLVGSQYF,TGCGCCAGCAGCTTGGTGGGGTCCCAGTACTTC
NA,TRBJ1-2,many,TRBV16,CASSHFSVVRKTYGYTF,TGTGCCAGCAGCCATTTTTCGGTCGTTAGAAAGACCTATGGCTACACCTTC
NA,TRBJ2-5,NA,TRBV27,CAGSLKADQETQYF,TGTGCCGGCAGCCTAAAAGCGGACCAAGAGACCCAGTACTTC
NA,TRBJ2-5,few,TRBV5-1,CASSQFQETQYF,TGCGCCAGCAGCCAATTCCAAGAGACCCAGTACTTC